Listed below are T cell receptor beta chains from one sample, sequenced in a study of cytomegalovirus exposure and HLA in healthy donors. Some clones are missing from TCRdb's copy, which holds only in-frame ones; the method was immunoSEQ multiplex PCR. The sample includes roughly 98,000 clones, roughly 74% of them seen just once. Sequenced sample: PBMCs. These receptors were obtained from a female donor in good health and CMV-seropositive. The CDR3 runs from the conserved cysteine through the conserved F or W. A D gene is named only where the DNA matches it firmly. Size tells how often a clone was seen (once, few, many) or the class of an expanded clone, and some rows leave it out.

v_gene	d_gene	j_gene	abundance	CDR3aa	CDR3nt
TRBV29-1	.	TRBJ1-2	.	CSVVVALYGYTF	TGCAGCGTTGTGGTAGCCCTCTATGGCTACACCTTC
TRBV6-1	.	TRBJ1-1	.	CASRTQGTENTEAFF	TGTGCCAGCAGGACCCAAGGAACAGAGAACACTGAAGCTTTCTTT
TRBV28	.	TRBJ1-5	.	CASSGPGARDQPQHF	TGTGCCAGCAGCGGACCAGGGGCCAGGGATCAGCCCCAGCATTTT
TRBV29-1	TRBD2	TRBJ2-3	.	CSVCRGGNTDTQYF	TGCAGCGTTTGCCGGGGGGGCAACACAGATACGCAGTATTTT
TRBV28	.	TRBJ1-5	.	CASRQRTPSNQPQHF	TGTGCCAGCAGACAAAGGACACCTAGCAATCAGCCCCAGCATTTT
TRBV7-9	.	TRBJ2-5	once	CASISGTSRGWETQYF	TGTGCCAGCATCAGCGGGACAAGCCGAGGTTGGGAGACCCAGTACTTC
TRBV6-4	TRBD1	TRBJ2-2	many	CASSEGTGDTGELFF	TGTGCCAGCAGTGAGGGGACAGGGGACACCGGGGAGCTGTTTTTT
TRBV6-4	.	TRBJ2-5	.	CASSEKGAGGETQYF	TGTGCCAGCAGTGAAAAGGGGGCTGGAGGGGAGACCCAGTACTTC
TRBV10-1	.	TRBJ2-3	.	CASSRGTDTQYF	TGCGCCAGCAGTAGAGGCACAGATACGCAGTATTTT
TRBV19	.	TRBJ1-4	.	CASTTGEATGQLFF	TGTGCCAGTACCACGGGAGAAGCCACCGGGCAACTGTTTTTT
TRBV6-5	TRBD1	TRBJ2-7	.	CASSYDNRGAGEQYF	TGTGCCAGCAGTTACGATAACAGGGGAGCAGGGGAGCAGTACTTC
TRBV25-1	.	TRBJ1-4	.	CASSEGSGINEKLFF	TGTGCCAGCAGTGAAGGGTCAGGGATTAATGAAAAACTGTTTTTT
TRBV7-3	.	TRBJ2-5	.	CASSPGQPQETQYF	TGTGCCAGCAGCCCTGGACAGCCTCAAGAGACCCAGTACTTC
TRBV7-2	TRBD2	TRBJ2-1	once	CASSLGGSSGIKGNEQFF	TGTGCCAGCAGCTTAGGGGGCTCTAGCGGGATCAAAGGCAATGAGCAGTTCTTC
TRBV4-3	.	TRBJ2-7	few	CASSQEPGQTYEQYF	TGCGCCAGCAGCCAAGAACCTGGACAGACCTACGAGCAGTACTTC
TRBV5-8	TRBD1	TRBJ2-5	.	CASSFGGTGGRETQYF	TGTGCCAGCAGCTTTGGTGGGACAGGGGGCAGGGAGACCCAGTACTTC
TRBV28	TRBD2	TRBJ2-1	.	CATGTSGDNEQFF	TGTGCCACCGGGACTAGCGGAGACAATGAGCAGTTCTTC
TRBV10-3	TRBD1	TRBJ1-6	.	CAISESDRGRNSPLHF	TGTGCCATCAGTGAGAGCGACAGGGGAAGAAATTCACCCCTCCACTTT
TRBV28	.	TRBJ1-4	.	CASSLLQGLNEKLFF	TGTGCCAGCAGTTTATTGCAGGGACTAAATGAAAAACTGTTTTTT